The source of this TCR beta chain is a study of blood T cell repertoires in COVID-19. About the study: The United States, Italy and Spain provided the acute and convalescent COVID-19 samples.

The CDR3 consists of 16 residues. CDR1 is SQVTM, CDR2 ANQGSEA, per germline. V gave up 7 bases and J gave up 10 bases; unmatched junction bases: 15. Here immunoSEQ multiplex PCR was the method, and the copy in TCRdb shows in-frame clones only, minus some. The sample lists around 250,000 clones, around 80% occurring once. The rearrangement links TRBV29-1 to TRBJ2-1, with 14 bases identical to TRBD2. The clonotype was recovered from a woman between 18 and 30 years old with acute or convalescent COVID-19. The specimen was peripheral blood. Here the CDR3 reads CSESGGTSGSLGEQFF. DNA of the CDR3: TGCAGCGAGTCGGGGGGGACTAGCGGGAGTCTGGGCGAGCAGTTCTTC.